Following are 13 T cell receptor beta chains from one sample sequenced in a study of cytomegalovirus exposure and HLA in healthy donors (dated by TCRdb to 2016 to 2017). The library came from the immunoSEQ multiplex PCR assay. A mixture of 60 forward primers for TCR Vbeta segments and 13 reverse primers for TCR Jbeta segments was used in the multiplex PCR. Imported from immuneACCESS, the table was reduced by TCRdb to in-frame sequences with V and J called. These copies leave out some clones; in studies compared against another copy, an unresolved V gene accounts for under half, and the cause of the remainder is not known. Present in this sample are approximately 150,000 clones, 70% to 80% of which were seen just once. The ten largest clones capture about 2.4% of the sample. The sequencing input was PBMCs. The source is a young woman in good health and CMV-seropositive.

The DNA of the CDR3 is TGCGCCAGCAGTGGAGGCTGGGGGCAAGCTTTCTTT. This gives the protein CASSGGWGQAFF. The chain uses TRBV10-1 and TRBJ1-1, with D perhaps TRBD1 (6 bases). This CDR3 is 12 amino acids long. Germline values: CDR1 WNHNN, CDR2 SYGVQD (reference sequence). The germline V and J ends were trimmed by 4 bases and 9 bases, with 12 bases remaining between them.

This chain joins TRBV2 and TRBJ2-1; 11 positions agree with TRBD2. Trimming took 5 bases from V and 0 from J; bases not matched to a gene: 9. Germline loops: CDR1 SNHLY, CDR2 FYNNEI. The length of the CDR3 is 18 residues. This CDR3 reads CASSYGTSGLSSYNEQFF. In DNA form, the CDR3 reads TGTGCCAGCAGTTACGGGACTAGCGGATTAAGCTCCTACAATGAGCAGTTCTTC.

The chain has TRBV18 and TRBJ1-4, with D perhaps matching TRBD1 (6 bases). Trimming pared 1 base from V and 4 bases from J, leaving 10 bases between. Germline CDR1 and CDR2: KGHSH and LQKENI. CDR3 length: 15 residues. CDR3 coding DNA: TGTGCCAGCTCACCACGGGGACAACTTAATGAAAAACTGTTTTTT. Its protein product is CASSPRGQLNEKLFF. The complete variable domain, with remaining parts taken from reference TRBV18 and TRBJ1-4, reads NAGVMQNPRHLVRRRGQEARLRCSPMKGHSHVYWYRQLPEEGLKFMVYLQKENIIDESGMPKERFSAEFPKEGPSILRIQQVVRGDSAAYFCASSPRGQLNEKLFFGSGTQLSVL.

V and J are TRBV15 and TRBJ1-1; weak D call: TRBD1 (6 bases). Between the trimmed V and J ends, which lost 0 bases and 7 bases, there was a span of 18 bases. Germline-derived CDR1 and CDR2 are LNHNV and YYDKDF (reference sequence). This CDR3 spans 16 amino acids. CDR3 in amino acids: CATSRDSAGRGNEAFF. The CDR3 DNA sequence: TGTGCCACCAGCAGAGATTCTGCGGGCAGGGGAAATGAAGCTTTCTTT.

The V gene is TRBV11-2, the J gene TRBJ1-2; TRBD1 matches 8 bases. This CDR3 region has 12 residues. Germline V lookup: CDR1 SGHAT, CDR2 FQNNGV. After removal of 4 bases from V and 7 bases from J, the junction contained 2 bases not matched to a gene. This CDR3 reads CASSSQGAGYTF. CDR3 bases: TGTGCCAGCAGCTCCCAGGGGGCTGGCTACACCTTC.

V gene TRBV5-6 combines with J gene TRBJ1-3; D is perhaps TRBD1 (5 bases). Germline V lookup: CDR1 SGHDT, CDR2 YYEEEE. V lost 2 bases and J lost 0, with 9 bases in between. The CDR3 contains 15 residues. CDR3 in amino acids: CASSLTGRSGNTIYF. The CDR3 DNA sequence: TGTGCCAGCAGCTTAACAGGTCGCTCTGGAAACACCATATATTTT. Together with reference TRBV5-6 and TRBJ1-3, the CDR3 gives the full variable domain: DAGVTQSPTHLIKTRGQQVTLRCSPKSGHDTVSWYQQALGQGPQFIFQYYEEEERQRGNFPDRFSGHQFPNYSSELNVNALLLGDSALYLCASSLTGRSGNTIYFGEGSWLTVV.

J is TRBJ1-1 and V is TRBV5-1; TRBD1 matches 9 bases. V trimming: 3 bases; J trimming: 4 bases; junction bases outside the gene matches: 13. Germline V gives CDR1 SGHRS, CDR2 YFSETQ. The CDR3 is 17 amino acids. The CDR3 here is CASSSTGGIMKGTEAFF. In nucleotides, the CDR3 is TGCGCCAGCAGCTCCACAGGGGGCATCATGAAGGGCACTGAAGCTTTCTTT.

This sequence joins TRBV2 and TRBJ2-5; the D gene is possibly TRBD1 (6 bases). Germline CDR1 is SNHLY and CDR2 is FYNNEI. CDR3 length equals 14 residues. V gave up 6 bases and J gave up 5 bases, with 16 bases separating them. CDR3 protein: CASSVAGQIETQYF. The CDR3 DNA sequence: TGTGCCAGCAGCGTTGCAGGACAGATCGAGACCCAGTACTTC.

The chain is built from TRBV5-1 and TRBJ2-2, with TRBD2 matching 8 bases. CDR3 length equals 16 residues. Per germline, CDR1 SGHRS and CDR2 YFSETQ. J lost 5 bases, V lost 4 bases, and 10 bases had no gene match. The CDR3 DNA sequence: TGCGCCAGCAGCCCCCGAGCGGGGGCGGGGACCGGGGAGCTGTTTTTT. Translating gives CASSPRAGAGTGELFF. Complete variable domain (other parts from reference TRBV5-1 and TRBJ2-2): KAGVTQTPRYLIKTRGQQVTLSCSPISGHRSVSWYQQTPGQGLQFLFEYFSETQRNKGNFPGRFSGRQFSNSRSEMNVSTLELGDSALYLCASSPRAGAGTGELFFGEGSRLTVL.

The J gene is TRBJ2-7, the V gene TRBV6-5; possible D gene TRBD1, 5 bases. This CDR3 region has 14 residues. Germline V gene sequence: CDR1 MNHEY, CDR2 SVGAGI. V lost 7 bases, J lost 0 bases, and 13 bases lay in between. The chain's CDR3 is CASNNRRRSYEQYF. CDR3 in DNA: TGTGCCAGCAATAACAGGAGACGCTCCTACGAGCAGTACTTC.

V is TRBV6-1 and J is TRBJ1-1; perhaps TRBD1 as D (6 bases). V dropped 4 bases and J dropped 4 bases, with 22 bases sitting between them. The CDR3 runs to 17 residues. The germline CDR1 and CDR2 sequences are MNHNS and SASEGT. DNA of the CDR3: TGTGCCAGCAGTGCCAGTACAGGGTTGGGTCTAGGCACTGAAGCTTTCTTT. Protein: CASSASTGLGLGTEAFF.

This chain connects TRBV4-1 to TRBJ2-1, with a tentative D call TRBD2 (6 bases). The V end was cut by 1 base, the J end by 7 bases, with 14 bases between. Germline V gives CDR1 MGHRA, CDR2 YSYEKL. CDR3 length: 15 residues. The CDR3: CASSQVTGSRNEQFF. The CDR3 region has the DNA TGCGCCAGCAGCCAAGTTACCGGGAGTCGAAATGAGCAGTTCTTC.

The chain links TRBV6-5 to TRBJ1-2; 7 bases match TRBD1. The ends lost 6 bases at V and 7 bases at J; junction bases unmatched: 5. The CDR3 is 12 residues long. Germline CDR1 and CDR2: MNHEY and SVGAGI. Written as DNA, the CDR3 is TGTGCCAGCAGGTCGGGACAGCTTGGCTACACCTTC. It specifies CASRSGQLGYTF.